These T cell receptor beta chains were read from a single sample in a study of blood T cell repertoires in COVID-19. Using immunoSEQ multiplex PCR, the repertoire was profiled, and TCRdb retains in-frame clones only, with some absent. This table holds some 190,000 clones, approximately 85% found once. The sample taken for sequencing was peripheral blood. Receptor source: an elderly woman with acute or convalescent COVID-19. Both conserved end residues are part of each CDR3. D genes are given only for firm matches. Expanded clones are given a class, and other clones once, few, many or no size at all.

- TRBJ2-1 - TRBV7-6 TGTGCCAGCAGCTTAATCCGGCGGGTAGACTCCTACAATGAGCAGTTCTTC CASSLIRRVDSYNEQFF
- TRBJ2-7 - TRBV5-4 TGTGCCAGCAGCCCCTCATCAGGGAAGGCCTCCTACGAGCAGTACTTC CASSPSSGKASYEQYF
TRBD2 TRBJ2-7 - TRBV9 TGTGCCAGCAGCGTAGCTACTGGGGGGGGCGAGCAGTACTTC CASSVATGGGEQYF
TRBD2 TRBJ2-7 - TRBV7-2 TGTGCCAGCAGCTTAGGACTAGCGGGAGGCTACGAGCAGTACTTC CASSLGLAGGYEQYF
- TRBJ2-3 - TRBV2 TGTGCCAGCACACGGGAGTCTAGCACAGATACGCAGTATTTT CASTRESSTDTQYF
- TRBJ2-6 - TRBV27 TGTGCCAGCAGTTTATTTGCAGGCGCCGGCTCTGGGGCCAACGTCCTGACTTTC CASSLFAGAGSGANVLTF
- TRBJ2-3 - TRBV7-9 TGTGCCAGCCTAAATAGGAGCCACATAGATACGCAGTATTTT CASLNRSHIDTQYF
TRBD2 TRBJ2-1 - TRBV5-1 TGCGCCAGCAGCTCGATAGCGGGAGGGGCGAATGAGCAGTTCTTC CASSSIAGGANEQFF
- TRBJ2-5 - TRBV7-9 TGTGCCAGCAGCTTAGATGGGGAGCGGAAGACCCAGTACTTC CASSLDGERKTQYF
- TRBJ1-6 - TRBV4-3 TGCGCCAGCAGCCGCGAGGTTGGCGGAAATTCACCCCTCCACTTT CASSREVGGNSPLHF
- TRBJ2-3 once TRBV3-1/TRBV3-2 TGTGCCAGCAGCCAAAGGGCCCTTGGGGGCCCGAAAGATACGCAGTATTTT CASSQRALGGPKDTQYF
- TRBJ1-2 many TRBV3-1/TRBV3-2 TGTGCCAGCAGCCAAGAGTATCGCAGCTATGGCTACACCTTC CASSQEYRSYGYTF
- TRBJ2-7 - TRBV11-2 TGTGCCAGCAGCTCCAATTGGGGCAGGGCAGACGAGCAGTACTTC CASSSNWGRADEQYF
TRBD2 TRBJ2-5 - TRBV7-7 TGTGCTAGCAGCTTAGGAAGCGGGATAGGTGAGACCCAGTACTTC CASSLGSGIGETQYF
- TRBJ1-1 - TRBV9 TGTGCCAGCAGCGATCAGACCCGTGGAGCGGCCGCTGAAGCTTTCTTT CASSDQTRGAAAEAFF
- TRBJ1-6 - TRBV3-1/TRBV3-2 TGTGCCAGCAGCCCCGGGCGGCAGGGAAATTCACCCCTCCACTTT CASSPGRQGNSPLHF
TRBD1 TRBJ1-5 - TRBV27 TGTGCCAGCGCTACTATTGGGACAGGGGGCCCGCAGCCCCAGCATTTT CASATIGTGGPQPQHF
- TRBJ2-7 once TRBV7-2 TGTGCCAGCAGTAATCGAGCCTACGAGCAGTACTTC CASSNRAYEQYF
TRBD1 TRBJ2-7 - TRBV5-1 TGCGCCAGCAGCTTGGCGGGACAGGGGTACGAGCAGTACTTC CASSLAGQGYEQYF
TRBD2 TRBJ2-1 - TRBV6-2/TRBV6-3 TGTGCCAGCAGTAATAGACTAGCGGGAACAATTTACAATGAGCAGTTCTTC CASSNRLAGTIYNEQFF
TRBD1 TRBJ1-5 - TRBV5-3 TGTGCCAGAAGCCCCAAGGACAGGAGGGCGAACAATCAGCCCCAGCATTTT CARSPKDRRANNQPQHF
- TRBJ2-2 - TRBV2 TGTGCCAGCAGCCGGACTCCGAACACCGGGGAGCTGTTTTTT CASSRTPNTGELFF
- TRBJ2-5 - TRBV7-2 TGTGCCAGCAGCGATAATACTAGGAGGGGAGAGACCCAGTACTTC CASSDNTRRGETQYF
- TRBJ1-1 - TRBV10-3 TGTGCCATCAGTGAGTCAGGGGCCCCAAACAAAGCTTTCTTT CAISESGAPNKAFF
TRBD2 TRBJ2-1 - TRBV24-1 TGTGCCACCAGTGACTCGGGACTAGCGGGACCTACCGGGGAGCAGTTCTTC CATSDSGLAGPTGEQFF
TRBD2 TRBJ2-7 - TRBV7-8 TGTGCCAGCAGCTTAGGGCTAGCGGGGACCTACGAGCAGTACTTC CASSLGLAGTYEQYF
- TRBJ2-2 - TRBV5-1 TGCGCCAGCAGCTTAGGCCCCCAGGGCACGAACACCGGGGAGCTGTTTTTT CASSLGPQGTNTGELFF
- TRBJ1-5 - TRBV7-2 TGTGCCAGCAGCTTCGTCGGGAATCAGCCCCAGCATTTT CASSFVGNQPQHF
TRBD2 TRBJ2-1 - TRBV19 TGTGCCAGTAGTCGTCTCAGCGGGAGTCCCTACAATGAGCAGTTCTTC CASSRLSGSPYNEQFF
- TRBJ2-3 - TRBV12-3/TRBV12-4 TGTGCCAGCAGTTTGGCAGGGGCCCTCCCGTATTTT CASSLAGALPYF
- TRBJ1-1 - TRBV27 TGTGCCAGCAGTTTATCGGGGGAGGGGTTTGAAGCTTTCTTT CASSLSGEGFEAFF
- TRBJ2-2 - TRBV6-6 TGTGCCAGCACGTGGACAGCTAACACCGGGGAGCTGTTTTTT CASTWTANTGELFF
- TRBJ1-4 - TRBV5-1 TGCGCCAGCAGTGTAGGGGGAGATGAAAAACTGTTTTTT CASSVGGDEKLFF
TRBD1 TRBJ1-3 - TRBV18 TGTGCCAGCTCACCACTCCGGGACAGGTCCTCTGGAAACACCATATATTTT CASSPLRDRSSGNTIYF
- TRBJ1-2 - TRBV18 TGTGCCAGCTCAGCAGGGGAGAACTATGGCTACACCTTC CASSAGENYGYTF
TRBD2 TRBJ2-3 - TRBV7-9 TGTGCCAGCAGCTTAAGGCTAGCGGGATTCGCAGATACGCAGTATTTT CASSLRLAGFADTQYF
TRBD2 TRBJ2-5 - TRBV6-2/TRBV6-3 TGTGCCAGCAGTTACGGTGGCGGGAGGGCCCTGGGTGAGACCCAGTACTTC CASSYGGGRALGETQYF
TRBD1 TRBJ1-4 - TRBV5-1 TGCGCCAGCAGCTTGGGTACAGGGGGCGCGACTAATGAAAAACTGTTTTTT CASSLGTGGATNEKLFF
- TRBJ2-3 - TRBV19 TGTGCCAGTAGTATAGTCCTAGCGATGCGACGCACAGATACGCAGTATTTT CASSIVLAMRRTDTQYF
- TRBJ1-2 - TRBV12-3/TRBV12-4 TGTGCCAGCAGTTTACAGAGGGCAGATGGCTACACCTTC CASSLQRADGYTF
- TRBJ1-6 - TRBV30 TGTGCCTGGAGCCGAACGGACAGAGAATATAATTCACCCCTCCACTTT CAWSRTDREYNSPLHF
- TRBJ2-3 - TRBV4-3 TGCGCCAGCAGCCAAGCAACAAGGGCGGGGGCAACTAGCACAGATACGCAGTATTTT CASSQATRAGATSTDTQYF
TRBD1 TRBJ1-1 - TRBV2 TGTGCCAGCAGTGTGGCGCAGGGGGTAACTGAAGCTTTCTTT CASSVAQGVTEAFF
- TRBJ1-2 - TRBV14 TGTGCCAGCAGCCAAGATCCCGTGGGCACCTCCACCTTC CASSQDPVGTSTF
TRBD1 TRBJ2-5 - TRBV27 TGTGCCAGCAGTCCCGGGACAGGGGGAGAGACCCAGTACTTC CASSPGTGGETQYF
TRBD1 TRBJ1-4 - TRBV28 TGTGCCAGCAGTTCACAGGGGATGGCTTATGAAAAACTGTTTTTT CASSSQGMAYEKLFF
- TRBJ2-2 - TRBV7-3 TGTGCCAGCAGCCCTGGCCCGACCGGGGAGCTGTTTTTT CASSPGPTGELFF
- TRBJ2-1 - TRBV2 TGTGCCAGCAAACACCAGTCCTACAATGAGCAGTTCTTC CASKHQSYNEQFF
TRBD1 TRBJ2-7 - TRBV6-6 TGTGCCAGCAGTTACCCGGGGCAGGGGGTTTACGAGCAGTACTTC CASSYPGQGVYEQYF
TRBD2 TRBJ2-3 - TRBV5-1 TGCGCCAGCAACCGCGGGGGAAGCACAGATACGCAGTATTTT CASNRGGSTDTQYF
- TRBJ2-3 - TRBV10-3 TGTGCCATCAGTGATACAGGAGAATTCACAGATACGCAGTATTTT CAISDTGEFTDTQYF
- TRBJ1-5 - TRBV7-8 TGTGCCAGCAGTCCAAGACAGGCCCCTAATCAGCCCCAGCATTTT CASSPRQAPNQPQHF
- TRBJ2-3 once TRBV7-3 TGTGCCAGCAGCCCGTACGGGAGCACAGATACGCAGTATTTT CASSPYGSTDTQYF